This T cell receptor (beta chain) is from a study of cytomegalovirus exposure and HLA in healthy donors. Study-level background: In terms of ancestry, the Caucasian-associated cluster contained more than 65% of the approximately 400 genotyped donors. General observations from the study: Later analysis reportedly placed an Asian-associated ancestry cluster below the roughly 700-donor mean in N-insertions. With later analysis, a missense DCLRE1C variant became linked to TCR beta V- and J-gene trimming.

60 Vbeta and 13 Jbeta primers were used in PCR. Produced via immunoSEQ multiplex PCR; TCRdb's table is partial and in-frame only. The sample records 100,000 to 150,000 clones, about 73% being singletons. A remark on this clone: Its matching antigen is unknown.

In germline, CDR1 is SGHNT, CDR2 YYREEE (reference sequence). The germline V and J ends were trimmed by 4 bases and 0 bases, with 8 bases remaining between them. The CDR3 runs to 14 residues. Sequences were obtained from PBMCs. The clonotype originates from a woman between 45 and 60 years old in good health and CMV-seropositive. The chain joins TRBV5-4 to TRBJ1-3; D is undetermined. CDR3 residues: CASSVQLSGNTIYF. CDR3 bases: TGTGCCAGCAGCGTCCAACTCTCTGGAAACACCATATATTTT. The full variable domain, completed using reference TRBV5-4 and TRBJ1-3, is ETGVTQSPTHLIKTRGQQVTLRCSSQSGHNTVSWYQQALGQGPQFIFQYYREEENGRGNFPPRFSGLQFPNYSSELNVNALELDDSALYLCASSVQLSGNTIYFGEGSWLTVV.